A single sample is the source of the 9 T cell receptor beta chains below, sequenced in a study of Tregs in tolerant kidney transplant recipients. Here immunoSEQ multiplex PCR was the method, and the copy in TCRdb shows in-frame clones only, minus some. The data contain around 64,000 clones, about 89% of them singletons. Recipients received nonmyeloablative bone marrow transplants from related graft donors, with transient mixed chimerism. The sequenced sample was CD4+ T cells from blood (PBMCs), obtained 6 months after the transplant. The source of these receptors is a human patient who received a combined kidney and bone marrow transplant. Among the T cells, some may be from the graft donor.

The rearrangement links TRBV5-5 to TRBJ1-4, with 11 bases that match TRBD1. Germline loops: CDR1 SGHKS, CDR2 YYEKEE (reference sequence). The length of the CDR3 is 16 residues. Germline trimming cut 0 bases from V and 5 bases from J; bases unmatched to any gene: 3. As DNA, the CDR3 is TGTGCCAGCAGCTTGGGGGACAGGGGGTTCAATGAAAAACTGTTTTTT. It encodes CASSLGDRGFNEKLFF.

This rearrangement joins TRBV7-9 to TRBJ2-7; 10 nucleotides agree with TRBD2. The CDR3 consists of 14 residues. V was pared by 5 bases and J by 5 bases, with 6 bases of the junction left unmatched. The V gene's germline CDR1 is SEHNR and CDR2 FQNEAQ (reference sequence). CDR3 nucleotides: TGTGCCAGCAGCGATAGCGGGAGGTCCCACGAGCAGTACTTC. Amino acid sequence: CASSDSGRSHEQYF.

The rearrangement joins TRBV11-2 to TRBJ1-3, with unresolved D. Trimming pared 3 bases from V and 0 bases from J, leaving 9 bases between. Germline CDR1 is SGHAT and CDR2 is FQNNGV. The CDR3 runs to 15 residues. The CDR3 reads CASSLKAFSGNTIYF. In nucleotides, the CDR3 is TGTGCCAGCAGCTTGAAAGCCTTCTCTGGAAACACCATATATTTT.

The CDR3, as DNA: TGTGCCAGCAGCTTTTTATGGGAGGAGACCCAGTACTTC. Its translation is CASSFLWEETQYF. V usage is TRBV7-9 and J usage is TRBJ2-5, with a weak D call TRBD2 (5 bases). Germline lookup yields CDR1 SEHNR and CDR2 FQNEAQ (reference sequence). The CDR3 runs to 13 residues. Trimming took 3 bases from V and 5 from J, leaving 10 bases between them.

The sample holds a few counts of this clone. CDR3 coding DNA: TGTGCCAGCAGCCTGGGGGGGCAAATCTATGGCTACACCTTC. Residues: CASSLGGQIYGYTF. The chain joins TRBV7-9 to TRBJ1-2; weak D call: TRBD1 (6 bases). V lost 5 bases to trimming and J lost 4 bases, with 14 bases between them. The CDR3 covers 14 residues. Germline V gene lookup returns CDR1 SEHNR and CDR2 FQNEAQ (reference sequence). Supplemented by reference TRBV7-9 and TRBJ1-2, the full variable domain reads DTGVSQNPRHKITKRGQNVTFRCDPISEHNRLYWYRQTLGQGPEFLTYFQNEAQLEKSRLLSDRFSAERPKGSFSTLEIQRTEQGDSAMYLCASSLGGQIYGYTFGSGTRLTVV.

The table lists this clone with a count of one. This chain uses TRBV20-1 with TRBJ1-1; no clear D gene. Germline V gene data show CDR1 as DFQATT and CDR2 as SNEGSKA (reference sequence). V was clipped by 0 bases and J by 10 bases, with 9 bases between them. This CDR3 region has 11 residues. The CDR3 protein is CSARDKGGAFF. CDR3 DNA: TGCAGTGCTAGAGATAAGGGAGGAGCTTTCTTT.

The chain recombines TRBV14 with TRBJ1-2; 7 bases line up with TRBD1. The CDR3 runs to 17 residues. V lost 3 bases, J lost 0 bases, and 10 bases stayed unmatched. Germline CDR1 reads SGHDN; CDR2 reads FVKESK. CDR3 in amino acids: CASSQHTTGTANYGYTF. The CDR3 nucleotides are TGTGCCAGCAGCCAGCACACTACCGGGACAGCTAACTATGGCTACACCTTC.

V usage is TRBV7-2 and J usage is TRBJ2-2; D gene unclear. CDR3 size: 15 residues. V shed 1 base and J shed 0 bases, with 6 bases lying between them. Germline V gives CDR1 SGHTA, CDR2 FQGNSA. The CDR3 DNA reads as TGTGCCAGCAGCTTAGACAGAACGAACACCGGGGAGCTGTTTTTT. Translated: CASSLDRTNTGELFF.

The CDR3 loop reads CASSKRTSGGTHNEQFF. The CDR3 region has the DNA TGTGCCAGCAGCAAACGGACTAGCGGGGGTACTCACAATGAGCAGTTCTTC. J is TRBJ2-1 and V is TRBV7-3; TRBD2 agrees at 13 bases. Germline V gene lookup returns CDR1 SGHTA and CDR2 FQGTGA. The CDR3 is 17 residues long. The trim removed 5 bases at V and 5 bases at J, leaving 9 bases unmatched.